Listed below are T cell receptor beta chains from one sample, sequenced in a study of blood T cell repertoires in COVID-19. TCRdb's copy holds only in-frame clones and misses some; the assay was immunoSEQ multiplex PCR. The sample holds over 300,000 clones, around 83% seen once. Input material: peripheral blood. The source of these receptors is a woman in her fifties or sixties with acute or convalescent COVID-19. Each CDR3 is given with its conserved first and last residue. Each record gives: J gene, clone size, D gene, V gene, CDR3 protein, CDR3 DNA. A D gene is named only where the DNA matches it firmly. Size is stated for part of the rows, as once, few or many counts, or as a class when the clone is expanded.

>TRBJ1-3|.|.|TRBV6-5
CASSRSPSGNTIYF
TGTGCCAGCAGTCGTAGTCCTAGTGGAAACACCATATATTTT
>TRBJ2-1|few|.|TRBV7-9
CASSLGGLFYNEQFF
TGTGCCAGCAGCTTAGGGGGGCTTTTCTACAATGAGCAGTTCTTC
>TRBJ1-1|.|.|TRBV7-2
CASSSRGGEGIGITFF
TGTGCCAGCAGCTCAAGGGGGGGCGAGGGAATCGGGATAACTTTCTTT
>TRBJ2-1|.|TRBD2|TRBV10-3
CAISENSGSNEQFF
TGTGCCATCAGTGAGAACAGCGGGAGTAATGAGCAGTTCTTC
>TRBJ1-6|.|.|TRBV19
CASSERTVSDSYNSPLHF
TGTGCCAGTTCCGAGCGGACCGTCTCTGACTCCTATAATTCACCCCTCCACTTT
>TRBJ2-7|.|.|TRBV4-2
CASSQERGGPYEQYF
TGTGCCAGCAGCCAAGAAAGGGGGGGGCCCTACGAGCAGTACTTC
>TRBJ2-2|.|TRBD1|TRBV11-2
CASSPRTGRAGELFF
TGTGCCAGCAGCCCCCGGACAGGGAGAGCCGGGGAGCTGTTTTTT
>TRBJ1-3|.|TRBD1|TRBV27
CASGDWTGGNSGNTIYF
TGTGCCAGCGGAGACTGGACAGGGGGCAACTCTGGAAACACCATATATTTT
>TRBJ2-2|.|.|TRBV19
CASSGTGELFF
TGTGCCAGTAGCGGCACCGGGGAGCTGTTTTTT
>TRBJ2-2|.|TRBD2|TRBV10-3
CALGGERTGELFF
TGTGCCCTTGGGGGGGAAAGGACCGGGGAGCTGTTTTTT
>TRBJ1-4|few|TRBD1|TRBV24-1
CATSADDRGKLFF
TGTGCCACCAGTGCCGATGACAGGGGAAAACTGTTTTTT
>TRBJ1-3|.|.|TRBV5-4
CASSLGENSGNTIYF
TGTGCCAGCAGCTTGGGGGAGAACTCTGGAAACACCATATATTTT
>TRBJ2-3|.|.|TRBV5-1
CASSPGGTDTQYF
TGCGCCAGCAGCCCCGGGGGCACAGATACGCAGTATTTT
>TRBJ1-1|.|TRBD1|TRBV4-1
CASSQSRTGHTEAFF
TGCGCCAGCAGCCAATCTAGGACAGGGCACACTGAAGCTTTCTTT
>TRBJ2-1|.|.|TRBV27
CASDTGVASYNEQFF
TGTGCCAGCGATACAGGAGTTGCTAGTTACAATGAGCAGTTCTTC
>TRBJ2-7|.|TRBD1|TRBV19
CASSKGQGREQYF
TGTGCCAGTAGTAAGGGACAGGGACGCGAGCAGTACTTC
>TRBJ2-3|.|TRBD2|TRBV19
CASSIGVGLAGTNTQYF
TGTGCCAGTAGTATCGGGGTAGGACTAGCGGGAACCAATACGCAGTATTTT
>TRBJ2-5|.|.|TRBV21-1
CASSLQGVQETQYF
TGTGCCAGCAGCTTACAGGGAGTTCAAGAGACCCAGTACTTC
>TRBJ1-2|.|.|TRBV12-3/TRBV12-4
CASSLDRRSGYTF
TGTGCCAGCAGTTTAGACAGGCGGAGTGGCTACACCTTC
>TRBJ2-7|.|TRBD1|TRBV7-9
CASSSQGQDFSSYEQYF
TGTGCCAGCAGCTCCCAGGGACAGGATTTCAGCTCCTACGAGCAGTACTTC
>TRBJ2-1|few|TRBD2|TRBV7-3
CASSLTSGASYEQFF
TGTGCCAGCAGCTTAACTAGCGGGGCATCATATGAGCAGTTCTTC
>TRBJ2-5|.|TRBD2|TRBV30
CAWSVRGSETQYF
TGTGCCTGGAGTGTACGCGGGAGCGAGACCCAGTACTTC
>TRBJ1-5|.|TRBD1|TRBV16
CASSQSRFDDRALRPQHF
TGTGCCAGCAGCCAATCGCGTTTCGATGACAGGGCCCTGAGGCCCCAGCATTTT
>TRBJ2-5|.|.|TRBV5-1
CASSLRQGLGETQYF
TGCGCCAGCAGCTTGCGGCAGGGGTTGGGTGAGACCCAGTACTTC
>TRBJ1-1|.|TRBD1|TRBV18
CASSPSTGENTEAFF
TGTGCCAGCTCACCGTCGACAGGGGAGAACACTGAAGCTTTCTTT
>TRBJ2-3|.|TRBD1|TRBV14
CASSPRTGGDTQYF
TGTGCCAGCAGCCCACGGACAGGGGGAGATACGCAGTATTTT